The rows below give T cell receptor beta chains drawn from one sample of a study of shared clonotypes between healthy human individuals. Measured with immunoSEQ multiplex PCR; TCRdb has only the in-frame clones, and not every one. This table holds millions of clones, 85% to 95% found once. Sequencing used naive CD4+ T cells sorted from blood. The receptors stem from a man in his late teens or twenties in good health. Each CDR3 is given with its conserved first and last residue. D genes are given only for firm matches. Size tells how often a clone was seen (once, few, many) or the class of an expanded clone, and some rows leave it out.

CDR3 DNA: TGTGCCATCAGTGAGTCGACTTCAGCCTTGATGACTGGAAACACCATATATTTT
CDR3 protein: CAISESTSALMTGNTIYF
J gene: TRBJ1-3
V gene: TRBV10-3
D gene: NA
clone size: NA

CDR3 DNA: TGTGCCAGCAGTTACTCGTGGGACAGAGACACTGAAGCTTTCTTT
CDR3 protein: CASSYSWDRDTEAFF
J gene: TRBJ1-1
V gene: TRBV6-6
D gene: TRBD1
clone size: NA

CDR3 DNA: TGTGCCAGCAGTTACCCCGGACAGGGGAGAAATTCACCCCTCCACTTT
CDR3 protein: CASSYPGQGRNSPLHF
J gene: TRBJ1-6
V gene: TRBV6-6
D gene: TRBD1
clone size: NA

CDR3 DNA: TGTGCCACCAGCAGAGATCAAGCTAGTCAGTTCTTC
CDR3 protein: CATSRDQASQFF
J gene: TRBJ2-1
V gene: TRBV15
D gene: NA
clone size: NA

CDR3 DNA: TGTGCCAGCAGCCTGGTACCCCCAGGGAATTATAATTCACCCCTCCACTTT
CDR3 protein: CASSLVPPGNYNSPLHF
J gene: TRBJ1-6
V gene: TRBV27
D gene: NA
clone size: NA

CDR3 DNA: TGTGCCAGCTCACCGATGACTAGCGCGAACACCGGGGAGCTGTTTTTT
CDR3 protein: CASSPMTSANTGELFF
J gene: TRBJ2-2
V gene: TRBV18
D gene: TRBD2
clone size: NA

CDR3 DNA: TGTGCCAGCGGGGGGACCAAAAACATTCAGTACTTC
CDR3 protein: CASGGTKNIQYF
J gene: TRBJ2-4
V gene: TRBV6-5
D gene: NA
clone size: NA

CDR3 DNA: TGTGCCAGCAGCGCGGCGACTAGCGGGAGCGTCGGGGAGCTGTTTTTT
CDR3 protein: CASSAATSGSVGELFF
J gene: TRBJ2-2
V gene: TRBV9
D gene: TRBD2
clone size: NA

CDR3 DNA: TGTGCCAGCAGCTTAGGAATCGGAGCGGGAGGGGGCAAAAACATTCAGTACTTC
CDR3 protein: CASSLGIGAGGGKNIQYF
J gene: TRBJ2-4
V gene: TRBV7-9
D gene: TRBD2
clone size: once

CDR3 DNA: TGTGCCAGCAGCGTCAGGAGGACCGGGGAGCTGTTTTTT
CDR3 protein: CASSVRRTGELFF
J gene: TRBJ2-2
V gene: TRBV9
D gene: NA
clone size: NA

CDR3 DNA: TGTGCCAGCAGCCTGGAGGCACCCCTCCACTTT
CDR3 protein: CASSLEAPLHF
J gene: TRBJ1-6
V gene: TRBV7-2
D gene: NA
clone size: NA

CDR3 DNA: TGTGCCAGCAGGTCCCGACTAGGGAACCCCTACGAGCAGTACTTC
CDR3 protein: CASRSRLGNPYEQYF
J gene: TRBJ2-7
V gene: TRBV6-6
D gene: NA
clone size: NA

CDR3 DNA: TGTGCCAGCAGCCCTTGGACAGGGAAATACGAGCAGTACTTC
CDR3 protein: CASSPWTGKYEQYF
J gene: TRBJ2-7
V gene: TRBV7-4
D gene: TRBD1
clone size: NA

CDR3 DNA: TGTGCCAGCAGCTTCACAGCGACTAATGAAAAACTGTTTTTT
CDR3 protein: CASSFTATNEKLFF
J gene: TRBJ1-4
V gene: TRBV7-9
D gene: NA
clone size: once

CDR3 DNA: TGTGCCAGCAGGACAGGGTACGGAAACACCATATATTTT
CDR3 protein: CASRTGYGNTIYF
J gene: TRBJ1-3
V gene: TRBV25-1
D gene: TRBD1
clone size: NA

CDR3 DNA: TGTGCCAGCTCACCCGGACAGAAAGGGACTGAAGCTTTCTTT
CDR3 protein: CASSPGQKGTEAFF
J gene: TRBJ1-1
V gene: TRBV18
D gene: NA
clone size: NA

CDR3 DNA: TGCAGCGTCCCGGGACCCTCGGGAAAAGAGACCCAGTACTTC
CDR3 protein: CSVPGPSGKETQYF
J gene: TRBJ2-5
V gene: TRBV29-1
D gene: NA
clone size: NA

CDR3 DNA: TGTGCCAGCAGTTACTCGGGACAGGCTACCTACGAGCAGTACTTC
CDR3 protein: CASSYSGQATYEQYF
J gene: TRBJ2-7
V gene: TRBV6-5
D gene: TRBD1
clone size: NA

CDR3 DNA: TGCAGCGTCTGGGCTAGACAGGGATGGTACAAGTTGACTGAAGCTTTCTTT
CDR3 protein: CSVWARQGWYKLTEAFF
J gene: TRBJ1-1
V gene: TRBV29-1
D gene: TRBD1
clone size: NA

CDR3 DNA: TGTGCCAGCTCATCAGACAGAAACTCTGGAAACACCATATATTTT
CDR3 protein: CASSSDRNSGNTIYF
J gene: TRBJ1-3
V gene: TRBV18
D gene: NA
clone size: NA

CDR3 DNA: TGCAGTGCTAGCCGTGGCCGCAACTACACCTTC
CDR3 protein: CSASRGRNYTF
J gene: TRBJ1-2
V gene: TRBV20-1
D gene: NA
clone size: few

CDR3 DNA: TGTGCCAGCAGGGAGCGGAGTGAAGCTTTCTTT
CDR3 protein: CASRERSEAFF
J gene: TRBJ1-1
V gene: TRBV2
D gene: NA
clone size: NA

CDR3 DNA: TGTGCCAGCTCACCGATTATGGATTACGAGCAGTACTTC
CDR3 protein: CASSPIMDYEQYF
J gene: TRBJ2-7
V gene: TRBV18
D gene: NA
clone size: NA

CDR3 DNA: TGTGCCAGCAGCATAACAGGGGGCGAGCAGTACTTC
CDR3 protein: CASSITGGEQYF
J gene: TRBJ2-7
V gene: TRBV7-8
D gene: TRBD1
clone size: NA

CDR3 DNA: TGCGCCAGCAGCTTGGCGCCGTATAATTCACCCCTCCACTTT
CDR3 protein: CASSLAPYNSPLHF
J gene: TRBJ1-6
V gene: TRBV5-1
D gene: NA
clone size: NA

CDR3 DNA: TGTGCCAGCAGCTTAATCGGGACAGGGGATGAAGGCTACACCTTC
CDR3 protein: CASSLIGTGDEGYTF
J gene: TRBJ1-2
V gene: TRBV5-4
D gene: TRBD1
clone size: NA

CDR3 DNA: TGCGCCAGCAAGGGCACTGAAGCTTTCTTT
CDR3 protein: CASKGTEAFF
J gene: TRBJ1-1
V gene: TRBV5-1
D gene: NA
clone size: NA

CDR3 DNA: TGCGCCAGCAGCTTAGCGGGACAGGGCTACGAGCAGTACTTC
CDR3 protein: CASSLAGQGYEQYF
J gene: TRBJ2-7
V gene: TRBV5-1
D gene: TRBD1
clone size: NA

CDR3 DNA: TGTGCCTGGAGTATTAAAGGAACTGAAGCTTTCTTT
CDR3 protein: CAWSIKGTEAFF
J gene: TRBJ1-1
V gene: TRBV30
D gene: NA
clone size: NA

CDR3 DNA: TGTGCCTGGAGTGTGCAGGGAGAGAGGTCACCCCTCCACTTT
CDR3 protein: CAWSVQGERSPLHF
J gene: TRBJ1-6
V gene: TRBV30
D gene: NA
clone size: once

CDR3 DNA: TGTGCCAGCAGCTTCAGGGGGGAGGTCGGAAACACCATATATTTT
CDR3 protein: CASSFRGEVGNTIYF
J gene: TRBJ1-3
V gene: TRBV7-2
D gene: TRBD1
clone size: NA

CDR3 DNA: TGCGCCAGCAGCTTGGTTCAAGGTTCACCCCTCCACTTT
CDR3 protein: CASSLVQGSPLHF
J gene: TRBJ1-6
V gene: TRBV5-1
D gene: NA
clone size: NA

CDR3 DNA: TGTGCCAGCAGCCTTCGGTGGACGGAGACCGAAGCTTTCTTT
CDR3 protein: CASSLRWTETEAFF
J gene: TRBJ1-1
V gene: TRBV14
D gene: NA
clone size: NA

CDR3 DNA: TGTGCCAGCAGCACGGGCCTCTTAAATGAGCAGTTCTTC
CDR3 protein: CASSTGLLNEQFF
J gene: TRBJ2-1
V gene: TRBV7-3
D gene: NA
clone size: NA

CDR3 DNA: TGCGCCAGCAGCCCCACGACAGGGCCGATGGAGACCCAGTACTTC
CDR3 protein: CASSPTTGPMETQYF
J gene: TRBJ2-5
V gene: TRBV5-1
D gene: TRBD1
clone size: NA

CDR3 DNA: TGTGCCTGGTCACAAAGGAGGGACGGTAATTCACCCCTCCACTTT
CDR3 protein: CAWSQRRDGNSPLHF
J gene: TRBJ1-6
V gene: TRBV30
D gene: NA
clone size: NA

CDR3 DNA: TGTGCCAGCAGCGCGGGACAGCCTGAGGCAGATACGCAGTATTTT
CDR3 protein: CASSAGQPEADTQYF
J gene: TRBJ2-3
V gene: TRBV5-4
D gene: NA
clone size: NA

CDR3 DNA: TGCGCCAGCAGCTCGGGACTAGCGGTACTCACCGGGGAGCTGTTTTTT
CDR3 protein: CASSSGLAVLTGELFF
J gene: TRBJ2-2
V gene: TRBV5-1
D gene: TRBD2
clone size: NA

CDR3 DNA: TGTGCCAGCAGCACTAACTTAGCGGGATTCGGAACATACTCCTACGAGCAGTACTTC
CDR3 protein: CASSTNLAGFGTYSYEQYF
J gene: TRBJ2-7
V gene: TRBV11-2
D gene: TRBD2
clone size: NA

CDR3 DNA: TGTGCCAGCAGCTCCACTATCAGGGCCCTAGGGAGCACAGATACGCAGTATTTT
CDR3 protein: CASSSTIRALGSTDTQYF
J gene: TRBJ2-3
V gene: TRBV13
D gene: NA
clone size: NA

CDR3 DNA: TGTGCCTGGAGGTTAAGGGACGTGGAGTACTTC
CDR3 protein: CAWRLRDVEYF
J gene: TRBJ2-7
V gene: TRBV30
D gene: NA
clone size: NA

CDR3 DNA: TGCAGTGTGGGAGCAACGGAGACCCAGTACTTC
CDR3 protein: CSVGATETQYF
J gene: TRBJ2-5
V gene: TRBV20-1
D gene: NA
clone size: NA

CDR3 DNA: TGCGCCAGCAGCCGTACTGGCGGCTCCTACGAGCAGTACTTC
CDR3 protein: CASSRTGGSYEQYF
J gene: TRBJ2-7
V gene: TRBV4-1
D gene: NA
clone size: NA

CDR3 DNA: TGTGCCGGGAAGAAGCGGGACATAAGCACAGATACGCAGTATTTT
CDR3 protein: CAGKKRDISTDTQYF
J gene: TRBJ2-3
V gene: TRBV30
D gene: NA
clone size: NA

CDR3 DNA: TGTGCCAGCAGTTACTCCCTAGCGGGAGCCTACGAGCAGTACTTC
CDR3 protein: CASSYSLAGAYEQYF
J gene: TRBJ2-7
V gene: TRBV6-5
D gene: TRBD2
clone size: NA

CDR3 DNA: TGCGCCAGCAGCTTGGTGCCCGGGACGAACTATGGCTACACCTTC
CDR3 protein: CASSLVPGTNYGYTF
J gene: TRBJ1-2
V gene: TRBV5-1
D gene: NA
clone size: NA

CDR3 DNA: TGTGCCAGCAGCCCCCGGACGGGAAATGAGCAGTTCTTC
CDR3 protein: CASSPRTGNEQFF
J gene: TRBJ2-1
V gene: TRBV7-8
D gene: NA
clone size: once

CDR3 DNA: TGTGCCAGCAGTTTAAACATCCCCATTTGGTCCGGGTCCCAAGAGACCCAGTACTTC
CDR3 protein: CASSLNIPIWSGSQETQYF
J gene: TRBJ2-5
V gene: TRBV28
D gene: NA
clone size: NA

CDR3 DNA: TGCGCCAGCAGCCAGCTGGACAGGGCTGCCTACGAGCAGTACTTC
CDR3 protein: CASSQLDRAAYEQYF
J gene: TRBJ2-7
V gene: TRBV4-1
D gene: TRBD1
clone size: NA

CDR3 DNA: TGTGCCAGCAGCTTAGGAGGGTCGAACACTGAAGCTTTCTTT
CDR3 protein: CASSLGGSNTEAFF
J gene: TRBJ1-1
V gene: TRBV7-2
D gene: NA
clone size: NA

CDR3 DNA: TGTGCCAGCACCCCAACCCCCCTGAGCGGGTCCACCTACGAGCAGTACTTC
CDR3 protein: CASTPTPLSGSTYEQYF
J gene: TRBJ2-7
V gene: TRBV2
D gene: NA
clone size: NA

CDR3 DNA: TGTGCCAGCAGCTCGGGGACGGAGCAAGAGACCCAGTACTTC
CDR3 protein: CASSSGTEQETQYF
J gene: TRBJ2-5
V gene: TRBV11-2
D gene: NA
clone size: NA

CDR3 DNA: TGTGCCAGCAGTGATCAGGGTCCTTCACCCCTCCACTTT
CDR3 protein: CASSDQGPSPLHF
J gene: TRBJ1-6
V gene: TRBV2
D gene: NA
clone size: NA

CDR3 DNA: TGCGCCAGCAGCCTGGGCGATACCTATAATTCACCCCTCCACTTT
CDR3 protein: CASSLGDTYNSPLHF
J gene: TRBJ1-6
V gene: TRBV5-1
D gene: NA
clone size: once

CDR3 DNA: TGTGCCAGCATACGAAACACTGAAGCTTTCTTT
CDR3 protein: CASIRNTEAFF
J gene: TRBJ1-1
V gene: TRBV6-5
D gene: NA
clone size: NA

CDR3 DNA: TGTGCCAGTAGTCCCCCACAGGGCTTTTCAGCCAAAAACATTCAGTACTTC
CDR3 protein: CASSPPQGFSAKNIQYF
J gene: TRBJ2-4
V gene: TRBV19
D gene: NA
clone size: NA

CDR3 DNA: TGTGCCATCAGTGAAGTTTTTCGGGGGAGCAATCAGCCCCAGCATTTT
CDR3 protein: CAISEVFRGSNQPQHF
J gene: TRBJ1-5
V gene: TRBV10-3
D gene: NA
clone size: NA